These 16 T cell receptor beta chains were all obtained from the same sample, sequenced in a study of control samples from healthy donors and cancer patients. TCRdb's table, derived via immunoSEQ multiplex PCR, lists solely in-frame clones and lacks some. There are some 37,000 clones in the sample; about 93% occur only once, and roughly 3.5% lies in the top ten. Sequenced: blood. All receptors derive from a woman aged 45-59 years in good health.

The chain couples TRBV14 to TRBJ2-7, with no clear D. Germline V CDR1 and CDR2: SGHDN, FVKESK. V was pared by 0 bases and J by 6 bases, with 12 bases between. CDR3 length equals 14 residues. The chain's CDR3 is CASSQDPGLSEQYF. CDR3 nucleotides: TGTGCCAGCAGCCAAGATCCGGGTCTCTCCGAGCAGTACTTC.

In nucleotides, the CDR3 is TGTGCCAGCAGCCCGAACCCACAGTCCTATGGCTACACCTTC. Translated, it gives CASSPNPQSYGYTF. The rearrangement uses TRBV7-8 and TRBJ1-2; D gene uncertain. The CDR3 has 14 residues. CDR1 SGHVS and CDR2 FQNEAQ come from the germline V gene. The V and J ends lost 5 bases and 4 bases respectively, with 14 bases between them.

J is TRBJ2-7 and V is TRBV5-1, with D possibly matching TRBD1 (5 bases). Deletions cut 0 bases from V and 2 bases from J, with 9 bases between. Germline V gene lookup returns CDR1 SGHRS and CDR2 YFSETQ. CDR3 size: 14 residues. CDR3 nucleotides: TGCGCCAGCAGCTTGGGCGACAGTGCCTACGAGCAGTACTTC. As protein: CASSLGDSAYEQYF.

The rearrangement uses TRBV25-1 and TRBJ1-6; D possibly corresponds to TRBD1 (5 bases). The CDR3 has 15 amino acids. V dropped 6 bases and J dropped 10 bases, with 19 bases sitting between them. Per germline, CDR1 MGHDK and CDR2 SYGVNS. The CDR3 spells CASRNQDTSSSPLHF. For the CDR3, the DNA is TGTGCCAGCAGGAATCAGGACACCAGTTCGTCACCCCTCCACTTT.

Regarding this clone: Other DNA sequences in the sample encode the same CDR3. The chain uses TRBV20-1 and TRBJ2-1, with no clear D. Trimming took off 4 bases at V and 6 bases at J, with 4 bases between the two ends. Germline values: CDR1 DFQATT, CDR2 SNEGSKA (reference sequence). The CDR3 covers 10 residues. The CDR3 coding sequence is TGCAGTGCTACCGTCAATGAGCAGTTCTTC. This translates into CSATVNEQFF.

CDR3 in amino acids: CASSRQVYEQYF. CDR3 bases: TGTGCCAGCAGTAGACAGGTATACGAGCAGTACTTC. The chain couples TRBV28 to TRBJ2-7; perhaps TRBD1 as D (6 bases). Trimming left V 5 bases short and J 4 bases short, with 9 bases between. The CDR3 length is 12 residues. Germline V lookup: CDR1 MDHEN, CDR2 SYDVKM. The whole variable domain, remainder taken from reference TRBV28 and TRBJ2-7, is DVKVTQSSRYLVKRTGEKVFLECVQDMDHENMFWYRQDPGLGLRLIYFSYDVKMKEKGDIPEGYSVSREKKERFSLILESASTNQTSMYLCASSRQVYEQYFGPGTRLTVT.

The gene calls are TRBV14 and TRBJ2-3; TRBD2 matches 11 bases. Trimming cost V 2 bases and J 3 bases; bases outside gene matches: 4. CDR1 and CDR2 from the germline V gene are SGHDN and FVKESK. CDR3 size: 16 residues. As DNA, the CDR3 is TGTGCCAGCAGCCAACTAGCGGGGGGCGGGACAGATACGCAGTATTTT. As protein: CASSQLAGGGTDTQYF.

The rearrangement links TRBV15 to TRBJ2-1; no definite D call. V gave up 0 bases and J gave up 5 bases, with 11 bases separating them. The CDR3 is made up of 15 amino acids. Looked up from germline, CDR1 is LNHNV and CDR2 is YYDKDF (reference sequence). CDR3 DNA: TGTGCCACCAGCAGAGATCTGTCGCTGAACAATGAGCAGTTCTTC. This codes for CATSRDLSLNNEQFF.

The genes are TRBV19 and TRBJ1-2; D is uncertain. CDR3 length equals 11 residues. The V and J ends lost 7 bases and 4 bases respectively, with 7 bases between them. Germline values: CDR1 LNHDA, CDR2 SQIVND (reference sequence). CDR3 loop: CASMAFYGYTF. The CDR3 DNA is TGTGCCAGTATGGCATTCTATGGCTACACCTTC.

V and J are TRBV27 and TRBJ1-1, with D uncertain. Germline V gives CDR1 MNHEY, CDR2 SMNVEV (reference sequence). The CDR3 runs 15 residues. Trimming cost V 5 bases and J 6 bases, with 19 bases left between them. This CDR3 reads CASSPLLGPKAEAFF. The CDR3 DNA sequence: TGTGCCAGCAGTCCCCTCCTAGGCCCCAAGGCTGAAGCTTTCTTT.

J is TRBJ1-5 and V is TRBV19; the D gene is possibly TRBD1 (5 bases). Trimming left V 7 bases short and J 0 bases short, with 10 bases between. Germline assignment: CDR1 LNHDA and CDR2 SQIVND (reference sequence). The CDR3 consists of 14 residues. CDR3 bases: TGTGCCAGTAACCAGGGAAATAGCAATCAGCCCCAGCATTTT. It translates to CASNQGNSNQPQHF.

J is TRBJ1-6 and V is TRBV9; D not resolved. The V and J ends lost 2 bases and 7 bases respectively, with 7 bases between them. From germline, CDR1 is SGDLS and CDR2 YYNGEE. This CDR3 comprises 13 residues. DNA of the CDR3: TGTGCCAGCAGCGTGAGCGGGAATTCACCCCTCCACTTT. Protein sequence: CASSVSGNSPLHF.

This clone was detected only once. The chain links TRBV13 to TRBJ2-7; D gene ambiguous. This CDR3 has 14 residues. The germline CDR1 and CDR2 sequences are PRHDT and FYEKMQ (reference sequence). V was trimmed by 3 bases and J by 5 bases, leaving 14 bases between them. The CDR3 DNA is TGTGCCAGCAGCTTTTCCCAGTTGGGAAACGAGCAGTACTTC. Protein: CASSFSQLGNEQYF.

The chain couples TRBV7-8 to TRBJ1-3; no firm D call. The CDR3 is 14 residues long. Between the trimmed V and J ends, which lost 2 bases and 0 bases, there was a span of 5 bases. CDR1 and CDR2 (germline): SGHVS, FQNEAQ. CDR3 in DNA: TGTGCCAGCAGCTTAAGGCTCTCTGGAAACACCATATATTTT. Translating it yields CASSLRLSGNTIYF.

This clone has only one observation. The rearrangement uses TRBV29-1 and TRBJ2-5; tentatively, D is TRBD2 (6 bases). Germline assignment: CDR1 SQVTM and CDR2 ANQGSEA. Trimming cost V 2 bases and J 5 bases, with 18 bases left between them. The CDR3 covers 15 residues. CDR3 DNA: TGCAGCGTTGAATGGGGCCAGGGAGGCGGGGAGACCCAGTACTTC. Protein sequence: CSVEWGQGGGETQYF. Supplemented by reference TRBV29-1 and TRBJ2-5, the full variable domain reads SAVISQKPSRDICQRGTSLTIQCQVDSQVTMMFWYRQQPGQSLTLIATANQGSEATYESGFVIDKFPISRPNLTFSTLTVSNMSPEDSSIYLCSVEWGQGGGETQYFGPGTRLLVL.

The chain is built from TRBV11-2 and TRBJ1-1, with a tentative D call TRBD1 (5 bases). V was cut by 0 bases and J by 8 bases, with 7 bases left in between. CDR1 is SGHAT and CDR2 is FQNNGV in the germline V gene. The CDR3 spans 12 residues. As DNA, the CDR3 is TGTGCCAGCAGCTTAGATCGGACAGAAGCTTTCTTT. Its protein product is CASSLDRTEAFF.